Listed below are T cell receptor beta chains from one sample, sequenced in a study of cytomegalovirus exposure and HLA in healthy donors. Sequenced by immunoSEQ multiplex PCR; TCRdb stores in-frame clones only, minus some. This table holds some 180,000 clones, more than 65% found once. The sequenced sample consisted of PBMCs. These receptors originate from a female donor in good health and CMV-seronegative. CDR3s include the opening cysteine and the closing phenylalanine or tryptophan. A D gene is named only where the DNA matches it firmly. Not every row has a clone size; where given, it reads once, few, many or a size class.

TRBJ2-7 - TRBV2 - TGTGCCAGCAGTCAAGCTGACAGCCGCGGAAACGAGCAGTACTTC CASSQADSRGNEQYF
TRBJ1-2 - TRBV4-3 TRBD1 TGCGCCAGCAGCCTCGTAATTGGACAGGGTGATGGCTACACCTTC CASSLVIGQGDGYTF
TRBJ2-1 - TRBV11-3 TRBD2 TGTGCCAGCAGCCCCCGGACTAGCGGACCCTACAATGAGCAGTTCTTC CASSPRTSGPYNEQFF
TRBJ2-7 - TRBV6-4 - TGTGCCGTAGTGAGGGTCTACGAGCAGTACTTC CAVVRVYEQYF
TRBJ1-2 - TRBV5-4 - TGTGCCAGCAGCTACGGAGTAGCTAACTATGGCTACACCTTC CASSYGVANYGYTF
TRBJ2-1 few TRBV4-2 - TGTGCCAGCAGCCAAGTCCCGAGGGCGGGCTACAATGAGCAGTTCTTC CASSQVPRAGYNEQFF
TRBJ2-7 - TRBV6-6 - TGTGCCAGCAGCCCTCGACAGTTTAGCTCCTACGAGCAGTACTTC CASSPRQFSSYEQYF
TRBJ2-2 - TRBV4-1 - TGCGCCAGCAGCCAAGCGGGGGGCGGAAAATCCGGGGAGCTGTTTTTT CASSQAGGGKSGELFF
TRBJ1-1 - TRBV7-7 TRBD1 TGTGCTAGCAGCCCAGGGGGTCACACTGAAGCTTTCTTT CASSPGGHTEAFF
TRBJ2-7 - TRBV19 - TGTGCCAGTAGTCTAAGGAGTAGCGGACCCCGGGAGCAGTACTTC CASSLRSSGPREQYF
TRBJ1-1 - TRBV4-1 - TGCGCCAGCAGCCAAACCTGGGACACCGCCTCCTTGAACACTGAAGCTTTCTTT CASSQTWDTASLNTEAFF
TRBJ1-3 - TRBV6-1 - TGTGCCAGCAGTGGTCGTGCAGGGATGGGAAACACCATATATTTT CASSGRAGMGNTIYF
TRBJ2-1 - TRBV5-1 - TGCGCCAGCAGCCCCGGGGATAACAATGAGCAGTTCTTC CASSPGDNNEQFF
TRBJ1-2 few TRBV7-2 TRBD1 TGTGCCAGCAGCCGAGTGGGGGACAGGGGGTGGAAAGGTGGCTACACCTTC CASSRVGDRGWKGGYTF
TRBJ2-3 - TRBV5-1 TRBD1 TGCGCCAGCAGCTTCCAGGACAGGACCACAGATACGCAGTATTTT CASSFQDRTTDTQYF
TRBJ2-7 - TRBV7-9 TRBD1 TGTGCCAGCAGCTTAAGGGGTCAGGGGGCCTCGGGGGAGCAGTACTTC CASSLRGQGASGEQYF
TRBJ2-3 few TRBV6-6 TRBD2 TGTGCCAGCGGACGGGAGGGCCGGGATACGCAGTATTTT CASGREGRDTQYF
TRBJ1-1 once TRBV11-3 - TGTGCCAGCAGCTTAGTTATTGACACTGAAGCTTTCTTT CASSLVIDTEAFF
TRBJ1-4 few TRBV6-1 TRBD1 TGTGCCAGCAGTGAAAGACAGGGGTGGGCAACTAATGAAAAACTGTTTTTT CASSERQGWATNEKLFF
TRBJ1-1 once TRBV2 TRBD1 TGTGCCAGCAGGGCTACAGGGGTTAACACTGAAGCTTTCTTT CASRATGVNTEAFF
TRBJ2-1 - TRBV19 TRBD2 TGTGCCAGTAGTAGGACTAGCGGGAGCTCCTACAATGAGCAGTTCTTC CASSRTSGSSYNEQFF
TRBJ1-6 - TRBV5-6 TRBD1 TGTGCCAGCAGCATCGGGACAGTAAATTCACCCCTCCACTTT CASSIGTVNSPLHF
TRBJ1-5 - TRBV5-8 - TGTGCCAGCAGCCTAGCGGCCACCTCCAACCAGCCCCAGCATTTT CASSLAATSNQPQHF
TRBJ1-3 - TRBV7-7 - TGTGCTAGCAGCTTAGCCCCCCTTGGGGAGGGAGACTCTGGAAACACCATATATTTT CASSLAPLGEGDSGNTIYF
TRBJ2-1 - TRBV4-3 - TGCGCCAGCAGCCAAGGGTGGGCAGAGGGCAACAATGAGCAGTTCTTC CASSQGWAEGNNEQFF
TRBJ1-6 - TRBV10-3 TRBD1 TGTGCCATCAGTATGACAGGGGATAATTCACCCCTCCACTTT CAISMTGDNSPLHF
TRBJ2-2 - TRBV6-5 - TGTGCCAGCAGTTACTCCACTAGTCCCGGGGAGCTGTTTTTT CASSYSTSPGELFF
TRBJ1-5 - TRBV5-1 TRBD1 TGCGCCAGCAGCACCGGGACAGGGCCGCGCCAGCCCCAGCATTTT CASSTGTGPRQPQHF
TRBJ1-5 - TRBV6-6 - TGTGCCAGCAGTTACGCGGAGGGGGGGCAGCCCCAGCATTTT CASSYAEGGQPQHF
TRBJ2-5 - TRBV2 TRBD2 TGTGCCAGCAGTGAAGCGCTAGCGGGGGCACAAGAGACCCAGTACTTC CASSEALAGAQETQYF
TRBJ2-7 - TRBV7-9 TRBD2 TGTGCCAGCAGCTCCCCGACTAGCGGGACCTACGAGCAGTACTTC CASSSPTSGTYEQYF
TRBJ2-7 few TRBV4-1 TRBD1 TGTGCCAGCAGCCGCGAAGGGACAGGGAGCTCCTACGAGCAGTACTTC CASSREGTGSSYEQYF
TRBJ2-2 once TRBV5-1 - TGCGCCAGCAGCTACTCGGGAGCAAACACCGGGGAGCTGTTTTTT CASSYSGANTGELFF
TRBJ2-3 - TRBV27 - TGTGCCAGCAGTTCTTATACAAATACGCAGTATTTT CASSSYTNTQYF
TRBJ1-1 - TRBV28 - TGTGCCAGCAGAGCCACAGCGAACACTGAAGCTTTCTTT CASRATANTEAFF
TRBJ2-7 - TRBV5-6 TRBD1 TGTGCCAGCAGCTTCGCCCCAGGGGGCTACGAGCAGTACTTC CASSFAPGGYEQYF
TRBJ1-3 few TRBV6-5 TRBD1 TGTGCCAGCAGCCTACAGGGGTCCTCTGGAAACACCATATATTTT CASSLQGSSGNTIYF
TRBJ2-3 - TRBV28 TRBD1 TGTGCCAGCAGTTTCCTTGGACAGGGATCGTCCACTCATACGCAGTATTTT CASSFLGQGSSTHTQYF
TRBJ1-1 - TRBV5-1 - TGCGCCAGCAGGGCGGACACTGAAGCTTTCTTT CASRADTEAFF
TRBJ2-5 - TRBV9 TRBD1 TGTGCCAGCAGCGTCGGGGGACAGGGGGCCTTGGAGACCCAGTACTTC CASSVGGQGALETQYF